This T cell receptor beta chain comes out of a study of blood T cell repertoires in COVID-19 (dated by TCRdb to about 2020). As for the study more broadly: The collaborator samples originated in the United States, Italy and Spain and spanned the acute and convalescent phases of COVID-19. Subjects who had been exposed to COVID-19, were actively infected with it, or had recovered from it provided the deeply sampled blood TCRbeta repertoires that made up the dataset. Where available, HLA class I and class II types were taken from metadata supplied by the sample provider and were not determined by assay-based typing. The material from the prospective study consisted of cDNA or gDNA derived from T cells, B-cell-depleted T cells, or PBMCs. Sample metadata almost always included a de-identified subject ID, COVID-19 status, age in years and sex. Samples came from the ongoing ImmuneRACE study (first 160 participants) plus 1,254 subjects from 6 global collaborators. The repertoires were released in a freely available public database intended as a resource for research on the immune response to SARS-CoV-2.

The collaborating institutions used their own protocols to collect whole blood in K2EDTA tubes. For TCRbeta analysis, collaborators shipped samples as frozen whole blood, isolated PBMCs, or DNA extracted from either of those sample types. TCRbeta CDR3 regions were amplified from genomic DNA by means of the immunoSEQ Assay, a bias-controlled multiplex PCR. Processing in the source paper ran as follows. Within the assay, amplification of reference gene primers was used to estimate how many nucleated cells each sample contained. To quantify the absolute abundance of each unique TCRbeta CDR3 rearrangement, sequence reads were collapsed and filtered. For each sample, productive Simpson clonality was calculated as the square root of Simpson's diversity index over productive rearrangements. Entries here come from immuneACCESS through TCRdb and include only in-frame sequences with V and J called. Some clones fail to appear in such tables; in the studies checked, an unresolved V gene covers under half of the shortfall, and the cause of the remainder is unknown. V and J calls and clone size come straight from that table; D and trimming were deduced from the DNA. The sample has 470,000 or so clones on record, 70% to 90% of them singletons. The ten most abundant clones make up roughly 3.2% of the sample.

Of note for this clone: The antigen it recognizes is unknown. No much larger clone exists at a distance of one base, and base qualities are not known.

Points the paper makes about the study in general: The quantity of clinical and demographic metadata differed by source and by participant and was supplied without curation.

Including the terminal cysteine and phenylalanine, the CDR3 comprises 15 residues. CDR3 DNA is the only sequence kept; it has 45 bases, read in frame from the first base. Cut back by 5 bases and 1 base, the V and J ends lie 14 bases apart. Sequences SGHNT (CDR1) and YENEEA (CDR2) are obtained from the germline V gene. The receptor was derived from a human donor in a cohort sampled during active COVID-19. The rearranged chain carries TRBV11-3 and TRBJ1-1, and possibly TRBD1, on 6 matching bases. Source material: peripheral blood. The DNA is as follows: TGTGCCAGCAGCGGACCGGGACAACCGAACACTGAAGCTTTCTTT. This gives the protein CASSGPGQPNTEAFF.